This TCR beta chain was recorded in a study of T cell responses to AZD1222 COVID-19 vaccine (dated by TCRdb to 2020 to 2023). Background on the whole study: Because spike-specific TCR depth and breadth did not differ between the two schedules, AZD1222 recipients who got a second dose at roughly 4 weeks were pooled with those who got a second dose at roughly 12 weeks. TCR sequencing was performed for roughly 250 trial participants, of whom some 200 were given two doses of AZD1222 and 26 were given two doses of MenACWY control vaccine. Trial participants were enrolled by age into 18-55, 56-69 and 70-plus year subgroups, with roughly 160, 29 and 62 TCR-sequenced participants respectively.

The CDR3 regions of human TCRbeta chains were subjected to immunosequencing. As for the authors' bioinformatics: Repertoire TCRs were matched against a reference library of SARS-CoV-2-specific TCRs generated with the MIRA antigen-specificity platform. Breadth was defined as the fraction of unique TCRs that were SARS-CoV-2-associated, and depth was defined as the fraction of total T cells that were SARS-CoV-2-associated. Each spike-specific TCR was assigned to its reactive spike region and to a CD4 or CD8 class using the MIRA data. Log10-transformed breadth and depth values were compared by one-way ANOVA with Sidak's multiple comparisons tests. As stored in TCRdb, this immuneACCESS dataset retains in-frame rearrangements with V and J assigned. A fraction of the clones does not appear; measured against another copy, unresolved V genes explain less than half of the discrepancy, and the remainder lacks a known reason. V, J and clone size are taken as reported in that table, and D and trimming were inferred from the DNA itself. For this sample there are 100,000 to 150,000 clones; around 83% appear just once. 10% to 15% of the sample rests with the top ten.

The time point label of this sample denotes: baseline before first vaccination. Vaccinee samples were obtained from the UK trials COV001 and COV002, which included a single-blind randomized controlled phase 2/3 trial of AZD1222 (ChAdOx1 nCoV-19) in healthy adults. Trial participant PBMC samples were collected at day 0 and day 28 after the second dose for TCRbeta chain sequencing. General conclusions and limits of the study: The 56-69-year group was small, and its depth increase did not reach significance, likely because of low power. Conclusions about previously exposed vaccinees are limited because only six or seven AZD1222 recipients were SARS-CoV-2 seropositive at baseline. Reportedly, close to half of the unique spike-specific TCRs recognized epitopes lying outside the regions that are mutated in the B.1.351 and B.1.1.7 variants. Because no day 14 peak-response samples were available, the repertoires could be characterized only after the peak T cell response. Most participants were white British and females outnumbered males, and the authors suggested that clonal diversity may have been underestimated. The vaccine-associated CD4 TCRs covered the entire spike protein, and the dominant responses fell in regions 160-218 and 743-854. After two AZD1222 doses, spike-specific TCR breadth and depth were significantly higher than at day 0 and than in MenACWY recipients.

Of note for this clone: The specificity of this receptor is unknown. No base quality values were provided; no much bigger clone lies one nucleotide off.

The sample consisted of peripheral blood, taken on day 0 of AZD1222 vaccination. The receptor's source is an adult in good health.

CDR3 protein: CAWSGGRTSGDRAQYF. The bases read TGTGCCTGGAGTGGGGGAAGGACTAGCGGAGACAGGGCCCAGTACTTC. The chain is encoded by TRBV30 joined to TRBJ2-5; TRBD2 aligns with 10 central bases. From the cysteine through the phenylalanine, the CDR3 covers 16 amino acids. Only the CDR3 DNA is retained, 48 bases long and in frame from the first base. Ends trimmed: V by 1 base, J by 9 bases; bases unmatched to a gene: 14. According to the germline V gene (reference sequence), CDR1 reads GTSNPN and CDR2 reads SVGIG.